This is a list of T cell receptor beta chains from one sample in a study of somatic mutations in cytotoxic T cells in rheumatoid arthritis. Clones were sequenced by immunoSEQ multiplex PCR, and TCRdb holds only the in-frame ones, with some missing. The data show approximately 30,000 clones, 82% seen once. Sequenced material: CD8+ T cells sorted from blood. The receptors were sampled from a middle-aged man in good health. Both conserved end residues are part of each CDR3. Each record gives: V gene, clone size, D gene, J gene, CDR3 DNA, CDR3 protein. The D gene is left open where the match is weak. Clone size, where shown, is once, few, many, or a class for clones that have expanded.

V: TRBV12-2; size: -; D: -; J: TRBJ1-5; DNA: TGTGCAAGTCGCTTAGCCGGGGCCGGCAATCAGCCCCAGCATTTT; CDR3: CASRLAGAGNQPQHF
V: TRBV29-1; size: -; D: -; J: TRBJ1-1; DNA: TGCAGCGTTGAAAGAGCCTCAAGGGACACTGAAGCTTTCTTT; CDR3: CSVERASRDTEAFF
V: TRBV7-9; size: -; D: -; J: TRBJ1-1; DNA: TGTGCCAGCAGCCCCGCACTGGGCCATGACGAGGGCACTGAAGCTTTCTTT; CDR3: CASSPALGHDEGTEAFF
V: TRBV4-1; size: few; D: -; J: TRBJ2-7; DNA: TGCGCCAGCAGCCAAATAAAAGCGGGCCCTAACTCCTACGAGCAGTACTTC; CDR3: CASSQIKAGPNSYEQYF
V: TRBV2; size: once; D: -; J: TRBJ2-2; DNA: TGTGCCAGCATTAGGGGCACCGGGGAGCTGTTTTTT; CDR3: CASIRGTGELFF
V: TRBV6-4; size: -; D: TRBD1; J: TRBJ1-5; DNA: TGTGCCAGCAGTGAGACAGGGGGCTTGAATTCGCCCCAGCATTTT; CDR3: CASSETGGLNSPQHF
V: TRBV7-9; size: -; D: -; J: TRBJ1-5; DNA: TGTGCCAGCAGCTTAGGGGGTAACAATCAGCCCCAGCATTTT; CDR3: CASSLGGNNQPQHF
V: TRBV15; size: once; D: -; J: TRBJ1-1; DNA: TGTGCCACCAGCTCCCGAGGGGTTACTGAAGCTTTCTTT; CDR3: CATSSRGVTEAFF
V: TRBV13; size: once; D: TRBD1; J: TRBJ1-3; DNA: TGTGCCAGCAGCCCGGGGACAGGGGCCGGAAACACCATATATTTT; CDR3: CASSPGTGAGNTIYF
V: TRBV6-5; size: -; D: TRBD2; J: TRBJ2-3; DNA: TGTGCCAGCAAAAACGGGGGGTTCAACACAGATACGCAGTATTTT; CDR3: CASKNGGFNTDTQYF
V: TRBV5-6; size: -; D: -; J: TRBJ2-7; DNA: TGTGCCAGCAGCTTGTCCCACGAGCAGTACTTC; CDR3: CASSLSHEQYF
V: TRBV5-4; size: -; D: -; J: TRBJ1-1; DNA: TGTGCCAGCGGGGACAATCCAATGAACACTGAAGCTTTCTTT; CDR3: CASGDNPMNTEAFF
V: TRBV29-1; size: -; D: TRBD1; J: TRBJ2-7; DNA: TGCAGCGTTGGGGGACAGGGGTACGAGCAGTACTTC; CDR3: CSVGGQGYEQYF
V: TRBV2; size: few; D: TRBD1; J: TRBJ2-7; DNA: TGTGCCAGCATTCGGGACAGGGAGAAACGGGTATACGAGCAGTACTTC; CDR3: CASIRDREKRVYEQYF
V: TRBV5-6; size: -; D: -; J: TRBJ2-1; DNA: TGTGCCAGCACCGGAGGGGGTGAGCAGTTCTTC; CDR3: CASTGGGEQFF
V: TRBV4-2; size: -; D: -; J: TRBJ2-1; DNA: TGTGCCAGCACCCCTGACCCTTCGGCGAATGAGCAGTTCTTC; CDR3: CASTPDPSANEQFF
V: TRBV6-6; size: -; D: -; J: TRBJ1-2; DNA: TGTGCCAACCGGGGCCCCTTGAGTGGCTACACCTTC; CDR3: CANRGPLSGYTF
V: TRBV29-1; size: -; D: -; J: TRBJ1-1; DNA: TGCAGCGCCCGGGAGGGGGGTCCGGAAGCTTTCTTT; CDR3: CSAREGGPEAFF
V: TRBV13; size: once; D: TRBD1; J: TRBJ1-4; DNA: TGTGCCAGCAGCGCGGGACAGGGGGCCGTTAATGAAAAACTGTTTTTT; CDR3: CASSAGQGAVNEKLFF
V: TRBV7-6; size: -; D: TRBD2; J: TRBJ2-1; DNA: TGTGCCAGCAGCTTAGTGGCGGGAGATTTTAGGAATGAGCAGTTCTTC; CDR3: CASSLVAGDFRNEQFF
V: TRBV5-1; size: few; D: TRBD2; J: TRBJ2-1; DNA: TGCGCCAGCAGCACCGGGACTAGCGGGGTACGGGGGCAGTTCTTC; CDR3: CASSTGTSGVRGQFF
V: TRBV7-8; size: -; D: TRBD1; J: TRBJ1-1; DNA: TGTGCCAGCAGCCAACTCCAGGGGGTGATGACTGAAGCTTTCTTT; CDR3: CASSQLQGVMTEAFF
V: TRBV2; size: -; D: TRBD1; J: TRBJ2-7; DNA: TGTGCCAGCAGTAGAAGAGAAGGGACAGGGGAGAAAGAGCAGTACTTC; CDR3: CASSRREGTGEKEQYF
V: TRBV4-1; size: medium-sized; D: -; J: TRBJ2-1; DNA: TGCGCCAGCAGCCAAGATAGAGTGAATGAGCAGTTCTTC; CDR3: CASSQDRVNEQFF
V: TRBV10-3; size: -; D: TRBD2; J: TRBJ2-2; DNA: TGTGCCACCGGGGGGGAGATAACCGGGGAGCTGTTTTTT; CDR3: CATGGEITGELFF
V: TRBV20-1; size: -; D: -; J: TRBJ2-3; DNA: TGCAGTGCTAGAAAGTCGGCGGCGCAGTATTTT; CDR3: CSARKSAAQYF
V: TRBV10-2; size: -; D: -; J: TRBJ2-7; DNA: TGCGCCAGCAGTGAGTCGGTCGGGTCCGGAGAGCAGTACTTC; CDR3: CASSESVGSGEQYF
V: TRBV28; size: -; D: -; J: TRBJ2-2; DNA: TGTGCCAGCAGTTTAGGGCCCCGAGGCGGGGAGCTGTTTTTT; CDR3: CASSLGPRGGELFF
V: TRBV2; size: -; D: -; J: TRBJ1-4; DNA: TGTGCCAGCAGGAGGACAGTAACTAATGAAAAACTGTTTTTT; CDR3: CASRRTVTNEKLFF
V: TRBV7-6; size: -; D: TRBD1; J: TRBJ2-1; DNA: TGTGCCAGCAGAGCATCCGGGACAGGAGGTGAGCAGTTCTTC; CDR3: CASRASGTGGEQFF
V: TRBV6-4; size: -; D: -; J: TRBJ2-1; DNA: TGTGCCAGCAGTGAGAAGCCATGGGGCTCCTACAATGAGCAGTTCTTC; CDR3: CASSEKPWGSYNEQFF
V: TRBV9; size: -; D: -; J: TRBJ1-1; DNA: TGTGCCAGCAGCGTAGTGGGGAGTACTGAAGCTTTCTTT; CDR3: CASSVVGSTEAFF
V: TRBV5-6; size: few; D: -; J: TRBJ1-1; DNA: TGTGCCAGCAGTTCTTCCCGGACTGAAGCTTTCTTT; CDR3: CASSSSRTEAFF
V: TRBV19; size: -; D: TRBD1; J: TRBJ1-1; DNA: TGTGCCAGTAGTATAGCTAGGACAGGGGGCACTGAAGCTTTCTTT; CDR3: CASSIARTGGTEAFF
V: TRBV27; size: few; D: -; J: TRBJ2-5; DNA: TGTGCCAGCAGTTCCCGCGGAGAGACCCAGTACTTC; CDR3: CASSSRGETQYF
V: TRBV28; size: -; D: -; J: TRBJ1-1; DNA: TGTGCCAGCAGTTTCTTAGGGGAATCATCTGAAGCTTTCTTT; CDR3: CASSFLGESSEAFF
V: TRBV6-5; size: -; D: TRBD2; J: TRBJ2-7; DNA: TGTGCCAGCGGAACTAGCGGGGAATCCTACGAGCAGTACTTC; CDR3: CASGTSGESYEQYF
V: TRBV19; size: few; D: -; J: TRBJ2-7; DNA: TGTGCCAGGCCCCCGGGGTCCTACGAGCAGTACTTC; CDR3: CARPPGSYEQYF
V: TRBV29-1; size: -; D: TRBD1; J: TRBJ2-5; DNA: TGCAGCGTTGAAGAACGACAGGGGGCGAGAAGGCTGGAGACCCAGTACTTC; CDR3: CSVEERQGARRLETQYF
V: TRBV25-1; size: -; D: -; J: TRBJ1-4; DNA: TGTGCCAGCAGTGCTCAAGAGGACGATGAAAAACTGTTTTTT; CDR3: CASSAQEDDEKLFF
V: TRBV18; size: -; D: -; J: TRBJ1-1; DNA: TGTGCCAGCTCACCACCGGGATCAATGAACACTGAAGCTTTCTTT; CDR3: CASSPPGSMNTEAFF
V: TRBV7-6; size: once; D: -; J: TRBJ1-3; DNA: TGTGCCAGCAGCTTAGGTTACGGGGGGAACTCTGGAAACACCATATATTTT; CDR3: CASSLGYGGNSGNTIYF